This T cell receptor (beta chain) came from a study of OX40 agonist ivuxolimab in advanced cancers. Study in general: Averaging about 60 years in age, with a range of about 20 to 90, the cohort was about 85% male.

Study conclusions and caveats: The antigens recognized by the expanded peripheral T cells, that is their antigen specificity, were not determined. Fewer expanded clones were found on average in CD4+ than in CD8+ T cells. It was also the case that some nonresponders had low normalized T-cell clonal expansion.

Here immunoSEQ multiplex PCR was the method, and the copy in TCRdb shows in-frame clones only, minus some. Counted here are 75,000 to 100,000 clones, approximately 87% occurring once; the ten biggest clones make up around 6%. A word on this clone: Its target is unknown.

The starting material was CD4+ or CD8+ T cells sorted from blood, obtained in a trial of the OX40 agonist ivuxolimab. This clonotype was obtained from an adult with an advanced solid tumor such as melanoma, head and neck, liver or kidney cancer.

CDR3 in amino acids: CASSQEGQGGNYGYTF. The CDR3, as DNA: TGCGCCAGCAGCCAAGAGGGACAGGGGGGAAACTATGGCTACACCTTC. This sequence joins TRBV4-1 and TRBJ1-2; 11 bases are a match to TRBD1. V shed 0 bases, J shed 2 bases, and the junction held 2 bases outside the gene matches. Germline loops: CDR1 MGHRA, CDR2 YSYEKL. The CDR3 loop spans 16 amino acids.